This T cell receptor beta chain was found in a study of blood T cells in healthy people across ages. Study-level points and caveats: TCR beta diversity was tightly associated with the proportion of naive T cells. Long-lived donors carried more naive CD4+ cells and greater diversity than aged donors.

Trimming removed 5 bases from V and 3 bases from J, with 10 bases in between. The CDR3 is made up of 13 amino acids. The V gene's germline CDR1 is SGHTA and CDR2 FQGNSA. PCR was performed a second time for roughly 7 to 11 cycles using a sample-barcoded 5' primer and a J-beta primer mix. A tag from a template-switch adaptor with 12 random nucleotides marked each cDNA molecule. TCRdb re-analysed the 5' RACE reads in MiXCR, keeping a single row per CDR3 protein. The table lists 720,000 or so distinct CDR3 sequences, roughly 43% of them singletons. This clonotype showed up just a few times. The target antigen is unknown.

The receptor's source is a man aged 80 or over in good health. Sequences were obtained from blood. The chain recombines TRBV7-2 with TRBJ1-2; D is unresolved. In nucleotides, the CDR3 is TGTGCCAGCAGCATAAGGACTGACTATGGCTACACCTTC. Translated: CASSIRTDYGYTF.